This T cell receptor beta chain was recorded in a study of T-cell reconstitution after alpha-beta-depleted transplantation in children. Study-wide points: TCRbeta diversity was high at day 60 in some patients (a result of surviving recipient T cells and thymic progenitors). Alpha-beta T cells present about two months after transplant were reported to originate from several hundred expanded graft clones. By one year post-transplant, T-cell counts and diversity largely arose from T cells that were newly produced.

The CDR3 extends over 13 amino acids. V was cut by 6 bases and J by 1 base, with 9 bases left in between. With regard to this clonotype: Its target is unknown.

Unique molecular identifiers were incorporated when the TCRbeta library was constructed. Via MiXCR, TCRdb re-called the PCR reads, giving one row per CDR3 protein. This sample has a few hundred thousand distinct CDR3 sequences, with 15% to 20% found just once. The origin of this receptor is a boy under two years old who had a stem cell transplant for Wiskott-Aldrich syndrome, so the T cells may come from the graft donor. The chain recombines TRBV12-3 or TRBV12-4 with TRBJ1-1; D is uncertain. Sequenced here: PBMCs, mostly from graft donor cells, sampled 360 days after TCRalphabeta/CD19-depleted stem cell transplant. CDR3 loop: CASRLLGNTEAFF. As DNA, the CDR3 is TGTGCCAGCAGGCTCTTGGGGAACACTGAAGCTTTCTTT.